Shown below are 30 T cell receptor beta chains from a single sample sequenced in a study of T-cell memory formation after mild COVID-19. Via MiXCR, TCRdb re-called the 5' RACE reads, giving one row per CDR3 protein. This table has about 410,000 distinct CDR3 sequences, 15% to 20% appearing once. The material sequenced was PBMCs or a T cell subset sorted from them (not recorded which). The receptors derive from a man between 18 and 29 years old who had mild COVID-19 (a few samples of this study predate the infection). Cell type and time point are not known.

The chain combines TRBV4-3 with TRBJ2-1; D is possibly TRBD2 (6 bases). Germline V lookup: CDR1 LGHNA, CDR2 YSLEER. This CDR3 spans 16 amino acids. Trimming left V 0 bases short and J 1 base short, with 10 bases between. CDR3 sequence reads: CASSQDGGVSYNEQFF. DNA for the CDR3: TGCGCCAGCAGCCAAGACGGCGGGGTGTCCTACAATGAGCAGTTCTTC.

This clonotype has a handful of counts. The chain couples TRBV9 to TRBJ2-2; D is perhaps TRBD1 or TRBD2 (5 bases each). V lost 4 bases, J lost 4 bases, and 17 bases lay in between. This CDR3 contains 16 residues. CDR1 is SGDLS and CDR2 is YYNGEE in the germline V gene. This CDR3 reads CASSLRQNRGTGELFF. In nucleotides, the CDR3 is TGTGCCAGCAGCCTCCGACAGAATCGGGGCACCGGGGAGCTGTTTTTT.

The gene calls are TRBV12-3 or TRBV12-4 and TRBJ1-5; possible D gene TRBD1, 6 bases. V was trimmed by 5 bases and J by 9 bases, leaving 14 bases between them. The CDR3 extends over 13 amino acids. The CDR3 region is CASSPDRALPQHF. In nucleotides, the CDR3 is TGTGCCAGCAGTCCGGACAGAGCTCTGCCCCAGCATTTT.

This clonotype occurred once. The chain recombines TRBV12-3 or TRBV12-4 with TRBJ2-7, with 11 bases aligning to TRBD2. The CDR3 is 16 residues long. The trim removed 4 bases at V and 3 bases at J, leaving 8 bases unmatched. The CDR3 region is CASSSLGTSGDYEQYF. CDR3 nucleotide sequence: TGTGCCAGCAGTTCACTAGGGACTAGCGGTGACTACGAGCAGTACTTC.

This clonotype was recorded a few times. The genes are TRBV7-2 and TRBJ1-4; D is ambiguous. V dropped 2 bases and J dropped 8 bases, with 12 bases sitting between them. The CDR3 covers 14 residues. Germline loops: CDR1 SGHTA, CDR2 FQGNSA. The CDR3 here is CASSLFGRREKLFF. Here the CDR3 DNA reads TGTGCCAGCAGCTTATTCGGGAGGAGAGAAAAACTGTTTTTT.

J is TRBJ1-1 and V is TRBV5-1; no definite D call. In germline, CDR1 is SGHRS, CDR2 YFSETQ. V lost 2 bases to trimming and J lost 3 bases, with 11 bases between them. There are 14 residues in the CDR3. CDR3: CASSLSWSDTEAFF. The CDR3 DNA reads as TGCGCCAGCAGCTTAAGTTGGTCTGACACTGAAGCTTTCTTT. The full variable domain, rest sourced from reference TRBV5-1 and TRBJ1-1, is KAGVTQTPRYLIKTRGQQVTLSCSPISGHRSVSWYQQTPGQGLQFLFEYFSETQRNKGNFPGRFSGRQFSNSRSEMNVSTLELGDSALYLCASSLSWSDTEAFFGQGTRLTVV.

In this sample, this clonotype turned up a few times. The genes are TRBV18 and TRBJ1-4; no clear D gene. CDR1 is KGHSH, CDR2 LQKENI, per germline. V shed 2 bases and J shed 8 bases, with 15 bases lying between them. The length of the CDR3 is 15 residues. In nucleotides, the CDR3 is TGTGCCAGCTCACCAGGCGGACGAGAAGGCGAAAAACTGTTTTTT. Protein: CASSPGGREGEKLFF.

This sequence joins TRBV5-1 and TRBJ1-1, with TRBD1 as a possible D gene (6 bases). There are 14 residues in the CDR3. Per the germline V gene, CDR1 is SGHRS and CDR2 is YFSETQ. V was shortened by 4 bases and J by 1 base, with 11 bases between the two germline ends. In DNA, the CDR3 is TGCGCCAGCAGCGCGGACAGCACGAACACTGAAGCTTTCTTT. The encoded protein is CASSADSTNTEAFF.

V gene TRBV19 combines with J gene TRBJ2-1; maybe TRBD2 (5 bases). The ends were cut back, 0 bases at V and 6 bases at J, with 6 bases in the middle. This CDR3 is built from 13 residues. The germline V gene has CDR1 LNHDA and CDR2 SQIVND (reference sequence). The chain's CDR3 is CASSIELVNEQFF. CDR3 coding DNA: TGTGCCAGTAGTATAGAACTAGTCAATGAGCAGTTCTTC.

The genes are TRBV4-3 and TRBJ2-7, with 11 bases identical to TRBD1. V shed 0 bases and J 5 bases; nucleotides not matched to a gene: 6. The CDR3 spans 16 residues. The germline gives CDR1 LGHNA, CDR2 YSLEER. Here the CDR3 DNA reads TGCGCCAGCAGCCAAGATCTAGGACAGGGGGCAGACGAGCAGTACTTC. Translating it yields CASSQDLGQGADEQYF.

This clonotype was counted only a few times. The chain combines TRBV20-1 with TRBJ2-4; perhaps D is TRBD1 or TRBD2 (5 bases each). CDR3 length equals 11 residues. The V gene's germline CDR1 is DFQATT and CDR2 SNEGSKA (reference sequence). V lost 5 bases to trimming and J lost 11 bases, with 13 bases between them. The CDR3 sequence is CSAAMGELQYF. The CDR3, as DNA: TGCAGTGCTGCCATGGGGGAGCTTCAGTACTTC.

This clonotype was seen many times. The V gene is TRBV5-1, the J gene TRBJ2-2, with D maybe TRBD2 (7 bases). CDR1 and CDR2 from the germline V gene are SGHRS and YFSETQ. The CDR3 sequence is 14 residues long. Trimming removed 5 bases at V and 3 bases at J, with 11 bases between. As DNA, the CDR3 is TGCGCCAGCAGAGGGGGGGCGGACACCGGGGAGCTGTTTTTT. This encodes CASRGGADTGELFF.

V usage is TRBV12-3 or TRBV12-4 and J usage is TRBJ1-1; 10 nucleotides align to TRBD1. The J segment lost 0 bases and the V segment lost 5 bases, leaving 3 bases of the junction unmatched. This CDR3 spans 15 amino acids. This chain's CDR3 is CASSPDRGMNTEAFF. As DNA, the CDR3 is TGTGCCAGCAGTCCGGACAGGGGGATGAACACTGAAGCTTTCTTT.

The chain has TRBV5-1 and TRBJ2-3; TRBD1 is a possible D gene (5 bases). The germline gives CDR1 SGHRS, CDR2 YFSETQ. The CDR3 contains 12 residues. The V end lost 4 bases, the J end lost 4 bases, and 7 bases lay between the germline ends. CDR3 DNA: TGCGCCAGCAGCGGGGCAGCAGATACGCAGTATTTT. Protein product: CASSGAADTQYF.

J is TRBJ2-1 and V is TRBV14, with D possibly TRBD1 on 5 matching bases. V shed 4 bases and J shed 9 bases, with 16 bases lying between them. This CDR3 is 14 amino acids long. Germline CDR1 reads SGHDN; CDR2 reads FVKESK. The CDR3 DNA reads as TGTGCCAGCAGCCTGGGCAGGGTAAGCTCTGAGCAGTTCTTC. This codes for CASSLGRVSSEQFF. Using reference TRBV14 and TRBJ2-1 for the parts outside the CDR3, the full variable domain is EAGVTQFPSHSVIEKGQTVTLRCDPISGHDNLYWYRRVMGKEIKFLLHFVKESKQDESGMPNNRFLAERTGGTYSTLKVQPAELEDSGVYFCASSLGRVSSEQFFGPGTRLTVL.

A few counts support this clonotype. This chain joins TRBV11-2 and TRBJ2-5; D is uncertain. The length of the CDR3 is 14 residues. Germline CDR1 is SGHAT and CDR2 is FQNNGV. V was shortened by 7 bases and J by 2 bases, with 14 bases between the two germline ends. The CDR3: CASTHSFGQETQYF. In DNA form, the CDR3 reads TGTGCCAGCACCCATTCGTTCGGGCAAGAGACCCAGTACTTC.

This clonotype was picked up many times. The junction differs from germline at one of its ends, possibly a read error. This chain joins TRBV7-2 and TRBJ2-7; TRBD1 matches 9 bases. The length of the CDR3 is 14 residues. CDR1 is SGHTA and CDR2 is FQGNSA in the germline V gene. The CDR3 sequence: CASSPGQGTYEQYF. Written as DNA, the CDR3 is TGCGCCAGCAGCCCGGGACAGGGTACCTACGAGCAGTACTTC.

The V and J genes are TRBV12-3 or TRBV12-4 and TRBJ1-1, with D possibly being TRBD1 (6 bases). The CDR3 is made up of 13 amino acids. V was shortened by 7 bases and J by 4 bases, with 13 bases between the two germline ends. CDR3 residues: CASTPTGVTEAFF. In DNA form, the CDR3 reads TGTGCCAGCACTCCGACAGGTGTCACTGAAGCTTTCTTT.

The rearrangement uses TRBV4-1 and TRBJ2-2, with 7 bases that match TRBD1. The CDR3 sequence is 16 residues long. The germline CDR1 and CDR2 sequences are MGHRA and YSYEKL. Trimming cost V 3 bases and J 5 bases; bases outside gene matches: 9. The CDR3 loop reads CASSQGGAGGTGELFF. The DNA of the CDR3 is TGCGCCAGCAGCCAGGGCGGTGCAGGGGGAACCGGGGAGCTGTTTTTT.

The CDR3 protein is CSVERTGGNEQFF. CDR3 in DNA: TGCAGCGTTGAGAGGACAGGGGGGAATGAGCAGTTCTTC. The rearrangement links TRBV29-1 to TRBJ2-1; 10 bases line up with TRBD1. Trimming removed 3 bases from V and 7 bases from J; junction bases left unmatched: 3. CDR3 length equals 13 residues. Germline assignment: CDR1 SQVTM and CDR2 ANQGSEA.

The CDR3: CASSLSSGGAKETQYF. Written as DNA, the CDR3 is TGCGCCAGCAGCCTCTCTAGCGGGGGGGCCAAAGAGACCCAGTACTTC. The chain has TRBV4-1 and TRBJ2-5, with 12 bases identical to TRBD2. The CDR3 has 16 amino acids. The junction had 6 bases not matched to a gene; V was cut back by 4 bases and J by 3 bases. The germline V gene encodes CDR1 MGHRA and CDR2 YSYEKL.

This clonotype has a handful of counts. This chain uses TRBV24-1 with TRBJ2-3, with TRBD2 identical over 7 bases. The length of the CDR3 is 14 residues. Trimming took 5 bases from V and 7 from J; bases not matched to a gene: 8. CDR1 and CDR2 (germline): KGHDR, SFDVKD. In DNA, the CDR3 is TGTGCCACCAGTGGAAGCGGGGCAGATCATACGCAGTATTTT. As protein: CATSGSGADHTQYF.

V usage is TRBV20-1 and J usage is TRBJ1-2, with 11 bases aligning to TRBD1. The CDR3 has 14 residues. In germline, CDR1 is DFQATT, CDR2 SNEGSKA (reference sequence). This CDR3 is CRASDRGRGYGYTF. In DNA, the CDR3 is TGCAGGGCCTCGGACAGGGGGCGAGGCTATGGCTACACCTTC.

The chain recombines TRBV7-2 with TRBJ2-1, with TRBD2 identical over 10 bases. V gave up 2 bases and J gave up 6 bases; unmatched junction bases: 1. The CDR3 covers 14 residues. CDR1 SGHTA and CDR2 FQGNSA come from the germline V gene. This CDR3 is CASSLQRGGNEQFF. The CDR3 region has the DNA TGTGCCAGCAGCTTACAGCGGGGGGGCAATGAGCAGTTCTTC.

The chain couples TRBV4-1 to TRBJ1-4; a weak D match, TRBD1 (5 bases). Germline CDR1 MGHRA, CDR2 YSYEKL. Trimming removed 6 bases at V and 7 bases at J, with 18 bases between. CDR3 length: 15 amino acids. CDR3 coding DNA: TGCGCCAGCAGGCAGGAGAGGGCGGGGGGTGAAAAACTGTTTTTT. This gives the protein CASRQERAGGEKLFF.

The chain joins TRBV7-9 to TRBJ1-1; 7 bases agree with TRBD1. The CDR3 has 13 amino acids. The germline CDR1 and CDR2 sequences are SEHNR and FQNEAQ (reference sequence). V shed 5 bases, J shed 4 bases, and the junction held 4 bases outside the gene matches. The CDR3 DNA follows: TGTGCCAGCAGCCAGGGACAGAGCACTGAAGCTTTCTTT. Translation: CASSQGQSTEAFF. The whole variable domain, filled in from reference TRBV7-9 and TRBJ1-1, reads DTGVSQNPRHKITKRGQNVTFRCDPISEHNRLYWYRQTLGQGPEFLTYFQNEAQLEKSRLLSDRFSAERPKGSFSTLEIQRTEQGDSAMYLCASSQGQSTEAFFGQGTRLTVV.

This chain connects TRBV7-2 to TRBJ2-3, with TRBD2 identical over 7 bases. This CDR3 has 16 amino acids. J gave up 2 bases and V 5 bases, and 10 bases lay outside the gene matches. Germline assignment: CDR1 SGHTA and CDR2 FQGNSA. The CDR3 sequence: CASSQGVGGITDTQYF. CDR3 coding DNA: TGTGCCAGCAGCCAAGGGGTGGGGGGGATCACAGATACGCAGTATTTT.

There are many counts of this clonotype. The chain has TRBV6-2 or TRBV6-3 and TRBJ2-2, with a possible D match to TRBD2 (6 bases). The CDR3 has 15 residues. Per the germline V gene, CDR1 is MNHEY and CDR2 is SVGEGT. V was trimmed by 6 bases and J by 4 bases, leaving 15 bases between them. The CDR3 DNA reads TGTGCCAGCAGAGAGGGTAGGGAGGCCACCGGGGAGCTGTTTTTT. Protein sequence: CASREGREATGELFF.

The chain is built from TRBV6-6 and TRBJ1-1, with D uncertain. The CDR3 has 13 amino acids. V was pared by 6 bases and J by 3 bases, with 11 bases between. Germline V gene sequence: CDR1 MNHNY, CDR2 SVGAGI (reference sequence). The chain's CDR3 is CASSFQEDTEAFF. CDR3 nucleotide sequence: TGTGCCAGCAGCTTCCAGGAGGACACTGAAGCTTTCTTT.

This clonotype was recorded many times. CDR3 sequence: CASSLATQEGEKLFF. Here the CDR3 DNA reads TGCGCCAGCAGCTTGGCAACACAGGAAGGGGAAAAACTGTTTTTT. The V and J genes are TRBV5-1 and TRBJ1-4, with D maybe TRBD1 (5 bases). The V end was cut by 0 bases, the J end by 8 bases, with 14 bases between. There are 15 residues in the CDR3. Germline V gives CDR1 SGHRS, CDR2 YFSETQ.